These 27 T cell receptor beta chains came from one sample sequenced in a study of blood T cell repertoires in COVID-19. Sequencing used immunoSEQ multiplex PCR; TCRdb keeps in-frame clones, though not all of them. The table lists 220,000 or so clones, around 83% of them singletons, with about 1.3% in the top ten. The sequencing sample was made of PBMCs or T cells enriched from blood (not recorded which). The source of these receptors is a woman between 40 and 50 years old with acute COVID-19.

The genes are TRBV6-5 and TRBJ2-1; weak D call: TRBD1 (6 bases). The V gene's germline CDR1 is MNHEY and CDR2 SVGAGI. This CDR3 spans 15 amino acids. The V end was cut by 6 bases, the J end by 5 bases, with 17 bases between. The CDR3 nucleotides read TGTGCCAGCAGCCCCCACAGGGTTCGGGACAATGAGCAGTTCTTC. Translated: CASSPHRVRDNEQFF.

This chain uses TRBV20-1 with TRBJ1-2; 8 bases fit TRBD1. The germline gives CDR1 DFQATT, CDR2 SNEGSKA (reference sequence). V gave up 3 bases and J gave up 4 bases; unmatched junction bases: 4. This CDR3 is 13 amino acids long. CDR3 sequence: CSASPGGIYGYTF. In nucleotides, the CDR3 is TGCAGTGCTAGTCCAGGGGGCATCTATGGCTACACCTTC.

The chain couples TRBV4-1 to TRBJ1-6; no clear D gene. CDR3 length equals 14 residues. V shed 5 bases and J shed 2 bases, with 7 bases lying between them. Germline CDR1 reads MGHRA; CDR2 reads YSYEKL. The CDR3 spells CASSSGTYNSPLHF. The CDR3, as DNA: TGCGCCAGCAGCTCCGGGACCTATAATTCACCCCTCCACTTT.

The V gene is TRBV25-1, the J gene TRBJ1-1; D not resolved. Between the trimmed V and J ends, which lost 1 base and 3 bases, there was a span of 9 bases. The CDR3 spans 14 residues. Germline V gene sequence: CDR1 MGHDK, CDR2 SYGVNS. The CDR3 nucleotides read TGTGCCAGCAGTGAATTCGGGATAGACACTGAAGCTTTCTTT. It yields the protein CASSEFGIDTEAFF. Supplemented by reference TRBV25-1 and TRBJ1-1, the full variable domain reads EADIYQTPRYLVIGTGKKITLECSQTMGHDKMYWYQQDPGMELHLIHYSYGVNSTEKGDLSSESTVSRIRTEHFPLTLESARPSHTSQYLCASSEFGIDTEAFFGQGTRLTVV.

This chain links TRBV29-1 with TRBJ2-3; 12 bases align to TRBD2. The J segment lost 5 bases and the V segment lost 7 bases, leaving 10 bases of the junction unmatched. Germline V CDR1 and CDR2: SQVTM, ANQGSEA. The CDR3 runs 15 residues. DNA of the CDR3: TGCAGCGGCTTTACTAGCGGGAGGTTGAGAGATACGCAGTATTTT. Protein sequence: CSGFTSGRLRDTQYF.

This clone was seen just once. The chain joins TRBV4-3 to TRBJ2-2; 10 nucleotides line up with TRBD2. J gave up 1 base and V 2 bases, and 1 base lay outside the gene matches. This CDR3 region has 16 residues. Germline V CDR1 and CDR2: LGHNA, YSLEER. CDR3 coding DNA: TGCGCCAGCAGCCAAAGACTAGCGGGGAACACCGGGGAGCTGTTTTTT. It is translated as CASSQRLAGNTGELFF.

The chain carries TRBV4-1 and TRBJ1-3, with D maybe TRBD1 (5 bases). Germline CDR1 is MGHRA and CDR2 is YSYEKL. The germline V and J ends were trimmed by 3 bases and 0 bases, with 18 bases remaining between them. This CDR3 is built from 18 residues. The CDR3 loop is CASSQFGRGQTSGNTIYF. For the CDR3, the DNA is TGCGCCAGCAGCCAGTTCGGGCGCGGACAAACCTCTGGAAACACCATATATTTT.

The chain is built from TRBV6-1 and TRBJ2-3; 11 bases map to TRBD2. V shed 4 bases, J shed 2 bases, and the junction held 5 bases outside the gene matches. This CDR3 contains 16 residues. Germline CDR1 MNHNS, CDR2 SASEGT. The CDR3 region has the DNA TGTGCCAGCAGTGTTATAGCGGGGGGGTACACAGATACGCAGTATTTT. Its protein is CASSVIAGGYTDTQYF.

This sequence joins TRBV7-3 and TRBJ2-3; TRBD2 might be the D (6 bases). CDR3 length equals 14 residues. Germline V CDR1 and CDR2: SGHTA, FQGTGA. The germline V and J ends were trimmed by 5 bases and 2 bases, with 11 bases remaining between them. The CDR3 loop reads CASSRGLNTDTQYF. CDR3 DNA: TGTGCCAGCAGCCGAGGACTAAACACAGATACGCAGTATTTT.

The chain is built from TRBV3-1 (or the pseudogene TRBV3-2) and TRBJ1-6, with D perhaps matching TRBD1 (5 bases). The CDR3 extends over 13 amino acids. Germline CDR1 and CDR2: LGHDT and YNNKEL (reference sequence). V was trimmed by 2 bases and J by 10 bases, leaving 9 bases between them. CDR3 residues: CASSQQGGSPLHF. CDR3 bases: TGTGCCAGCAGCCAACAGGGCGGCTCACCCCTCCACTTT.

This clone was observed a handful of times. The chain recombines TRBV4-2 with TRBJ2-1, with 8 positions matching TRBD2. Looked up from germline, CDR1 is LGHNA and CDR2 is YNFKEQ. Trimming removed 3 bases from V and 5 bases from J; junction bases left unmatched: 3. The CDR3 totals 14 residues. CDR3 amino acids: CASSQSGGNNEQFF. In nucleotides, the CDR3 is TGTGCCAGCAGCCAGAGCGGGGGTAACAATGAGCAGTTCTTC.

The CDR3 loop reads CSVPMGQGLEASGNTIYF. CDR3 nucleotides: TGCAGCGTTCCCATGGGACAGGGGTTGGAGGCCTCTGGAAACACCATATATTTT. This sequence joins TRBV29-1 and TRBJ1-3, with 10 bases matching TRBD1. Per germline, CDR1 SQVTM and CDR2 ANQGSEA. Trimming cost V 5 bases and J 0 bases; bases outside gene matches: 13. The CDR3 loop spans 18 amino acids.

This chain uses TRBV9 with TRBJ2-1, with TRBD2 identical over 10 bases. CDR3 length: 16 residues. V shed 1 base and J 9 bases; nucleotides not matched to a gene: 10. Germline V CDR1 and CDR2: SGDLS, YYNGEE. The CDR3: CASSVSGSGGAFEQFF. The CDR3 coding sequence is TGTGCCAGCAGCGTAAGTGGGAGCGGGGGGGCCTTTGAGCAGTTCTTC.

This clone was seen a single time. The chain uses TRBV19 and TRBJ1-2; D unclear. This CDR3 contains 14 residues. Germline CDR1 is LNHDA and CDR2 is SQIVND (reference sequence). V lost 1 base and J lost 4, with 10 bases in between. The CDR3 DNA follows: TGTGCCAGTAGTATAGTCCCAGGCCCCTATGGCTACACCTTC. It encodes CASSIVPGPYGYTF.

The V and J genes are TRBV18 and TRBJ1-3, with D maybe TRBD1 (6 bases). V lost 3 bases and J 0 bases, leaving 15 bases between the germline ends. CDR1 and CDR2 (germline): KGHSH, LQKENI. This CDR3 has 17 residues. In DNA, the CDR3 is TGTGCCAGCTCACCCCTCCCAGGGGCCTCCTCTGGAAACACCATATATTTT. Protein sequence: CASSPLPGASSGNTIYF.

The chain uses TRBV5-5 and TRBJ2-7, with D maybe TRBD2 (5 bases). This CDR3 has 15 amino acids. Trimming left V 4 bases short and J 4 bases short, with 18 bases between. Germline loops: CDR1 SGHKS, CDR2 YYEKEE (reference sequence). The CDR3 DNA reads TGTGCCAGCAGCCAAACTAGTTACCGAACTTACGAGCAGTACTTC. The encoded protein is CASSQTSYRTYEQYF.

The chain has TRBV7-8 and TRBJ1-1, with no clear D. Looked up from germline, CDR1 is SGHVS and CDR2 is FQNEAQ. This CDR3 is built from 14 residues. The V end lost 8 bases, the J end lost 1 base, and 14 bases lay between the germline ends. CDR3 nucleotide sequence: TGTGCCAGCTTACCGACACCATCGAACACTGAAGCTTTCTTT. Its protein product is CASLPTPSNTEAFF. The whole variable domain, remainder taken from reference TRBV7-8 and TRBJ1-1, is GAGVSQSPRYKVAKRGQDVALRCDPISGHVSLFWYQQALGQGPEFLTYFQNEAQLDKSGLPSDRFFAERPEGSVSTLKIQRTQQEDSAVYLCASLPTPSNTEAFFGQGTRLTVV.

This clone was observed a handful of times. The CDR3 DNA follows: TGTGCCAGCAGCTTTCTCCAGGGGGCAAATCAGCCCCAGCATTTT. Amino acids: CASSFLQGANQPQHF. The chain has TRBV5-8 and TRBJ1-5, with TRBD1 matching 8 bases. The V gene end was trimmed by 2 bases and the J gene end by 4 bases; junction bases not matched to a gene: 5. The CDR3 length is 15 residues. Per germline, CDR1 SGHTS and CDR2 YDEGEE.

This clone was seen a single time. The chain combines TRBV19 with TRBJ2-6, with D maybe TRBD1 (6 bases). Per the germline V gene, CDR1 is LNHDA and CDR2 is SQIVND (reference sequence). This CDR3 is 17 amino acids long. V lost 3 bases and J 0 bases, leaving 12 bases between the germline ends. The CDR3 DNA sequence: TGTGCCAGTAGTATCCAACAGGGAAGCTCTGGGGCCAACGTCCTGACTTTC. Encoded protein: CASSIQQGSSGANVLTF.

This chain joins TRBV11-2 and TRBJ2-4; D not certain. The CDR3 is 16 residues long. Germline V lookup: CDR1 SGHAT, CDR2 FQNNGV. Trimming removed 0 bases from V and 0 bases from J, with 9 bases in between. Here the CDR3 reads CASSLETGLAKNIQYF. CDR3 DNA: TGTGCCAGCAGCTTAGAGACGGGTCTAGCCAAAAACATTCAGTACTTC.

This chain links TRBV30 with TRBJ1-6, with D uncertain. The CDR3 has 13 amino acids. Trimming took off 5 bases at V and 2 bases at J, with 7 bases between the two ends. In germline, CDR1 is GTSNPN, CDR2 SVGIG (reference sequence). The CDR3 reads CAWAPAYNSPLHF. The CDR3 coding sequence is TGTGCCTGGGCCCCCGCCTATAATTCACCCCTCCACTTT.

The V call is TRBV4-3, the J call TRBJ1-4, with no clear D. V lost 4 bases to trimming and J lost 3 bases, with 15 bases between them. Per the germline V gene, CDR1 is LGHNA and CDR2 is YSLEER. The CDR3 is made up of 16 amino acids. The CDR3 DNA reads as TGCGCCAGCAGCCCCCAGGCGGGTTCGTCTAATGAAAAACTGTTTTTT. Amino acid sequence: CASSPQAGSSNEKLFF.

The V and J genes are TRBV5-6 and TRBJ2-3, with 7 bases matching TRBD1. The germline V gene has CDR1 SGHDT and CDR2 YYEEEE. Trimming cost V 0 bases and J 4 bases; bases outside gene matches: 5. The CDR3 is made up of 15 amino acids. CDR3: CASSLGQGIADTQYF. Written as DNA, the CDR3 is TGTGCCAGCAGCTTGGGACAGGGTATAGCAGATACGCAGTATTTT.

The chain recombines TRBV4-2 with TRBJ1-2; 7 nucleotides match TRBD1. V was pared by 0 bases and J by 4 bases, with 11 bases of the junction left unmatched. CDR1 is LGHNA, CDR2 YNFKEQ, per germline. This CDR3 spans 17 amino acids. CDR3 DNA sequence: TGTGCCAGCAGCCAAGATAGAGGGGGGACAGCCACCTATGGCTACACCTTC. This sequence encodes CASSQDRGGTATYGYTF.

This chain links TRBV6-5 with TRBJ1-1, with D possibly being TRBD1 (6 bases). The CDR3 covers 11 residues. Germline V gene data show CDR1 as MNHEY and CDR2 as SVGAGI. The V gene lost 10 bases and the J gene lost 8 bases, with 14 bases spanning the gap. CDR3 region: CATKQGTEAFF. The CDR3 nucleotides read TGTGCCACCAAACAGGGAACCGAAGCTTTCTTT.

The chain carries TRBV27 and TRBJ1-4; maybe TRBD1 (5 bases). V lost 0 bases and J lost 8, with 16 bases in between. The CDR3 runs to 16 residues. CDR1 and CDR2 (germline): MNHEY, SMNVEV (reference sequence). The CDR3 here is CASSLSFGSWGEKLFF. The CDR3 DNA follows: TGTGCCAGCAGTTTATCATTTGGGTCCTGGGGCGAAAAACTGTTTTTT.

The chain is built from TRBV6-5 and TRBJ2-7, with 8 bases that match TRBD2. The CDR3 totals 13 residues. CDR1 is MNHEY and CDR2 is SVGAGI in the germline V gene. Trimming took 9 bases from V and 2 from J; bases not matched to a gene: 6. In nucleotides, the CDR3 is TGTGCCAGTACCGTGGGACTAGCCTACGAGCAGTACTTC. It codes for CASTVGLAYEQYF.